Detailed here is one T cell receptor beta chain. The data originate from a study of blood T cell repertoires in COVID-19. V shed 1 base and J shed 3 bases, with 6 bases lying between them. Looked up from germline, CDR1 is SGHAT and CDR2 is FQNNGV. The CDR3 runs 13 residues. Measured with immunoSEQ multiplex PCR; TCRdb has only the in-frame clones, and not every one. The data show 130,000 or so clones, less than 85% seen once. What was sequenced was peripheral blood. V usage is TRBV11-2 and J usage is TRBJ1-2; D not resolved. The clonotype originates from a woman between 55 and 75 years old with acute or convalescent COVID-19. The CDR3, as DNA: TGTGCCAGCAGCTTAGCTCCCGACTATGGCTACACCTTC. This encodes CASSLAPDYGYTF.